The sequence of this TCR beta chain was determined in a study of cytomegalovirus exposure and HLA in healthy donors. Whole-study context: For the roughly 400 genotyped donors, about 79% fell within the Caucasian-associated ancestry cluster.

This clone appeared a few times. Germline CDR1 and CDR2: SEHNR and FQNEAQ (reference sequence). The CDR3 contains 16 residues. J was trimmed by 2 bases and V by 5 bases; bases with no gene match: 8. PCR amplification relied on 60 Vbeta primers (plus 13 Jbeta primers). The protocol was immunoSEQ multiplex PCR, while the TCRdb copy is restricted to in-frame clones and leaves out a portion. The sample consists of 130,000 or so clones, more than 75% of them appearing once. The source of this sequence is a woman aged 25 to 39 in good health and CMV-seronegative. The chain recombines TRBV7-9 with TRBJ2-7, with TRBD2 matching 11 bases. The source material was PBMCs. CDR3 nucleotides: TGTGCCAGCAGCCCCAGGACTAGCGGGCGGACCTACGAGCAGTACTTC. This codes for CASSPRTSGRTYEQYF.